Below are 32 T cell receptor beta chains sequenced from a single sample in a study of patients and donors after allogeneic stem cell transplantation. TCRdb re-called the RT-PCR reads through MiXCR, storing one row per CDR3 protein. The data contain some 230,000 distinct CDR3 sequences, roughly an eighth of them singletons. The source material was blood, either unsorted or a sorted T cell fraction (not recorded which). These receptors all come from a human donor who was either an allogeneic HSCT recipient or a stem cell or donor lymphocyte infusion donor (not recorded which). It is not recorded whose cells these are; they may come from a transplant donor.

The sample holds a few counts of this clonotype. The chain recombines TRBV20-1 with TRBJ2-1, with D maybe TRBD2 (6 bases). Trimming shortened V by 3 bases and J by 8 bases, and 20 bases separated the two germline ends. CDR1 and CDR2 (germline): DFQATT, SNEGSKA (reference sequence). This CDR3 region has 15 residues. The CDR3 here is CSASGRTKPGDEQFF. CDR3 DNA sequence: TGCAGTGCTAGTGGGCGGACAAAGCCGGGGGATGAGCAGTTCTTC.

In this sample, this clonotype turned up a few times. This chain uses TRBV21-1 with TRBJ1-3; the D call of TRBD1 is as the table states it, not checked on the DNA. TRBV21-1 is labeled a pseudogene. The CDR3 is 21 amino acids. CDR3 sequence (DNA): TGTGCCAGCAGCAAATTACGTTTTTGGGTGGGACAGAAATCCTCTGGAAACACCATATATTTT. This encodes CASSKLRFWVGQKSSGNTIYF.

V and J are TRBV7-2 and TRBJ2-3, with 12 nucleotides matching TRBD2. Trimming removed 4 bases from V and 5 bases from J; junction bases left unmatched: 10. This CDR3 is built from 17 residues. Germline V gene lookup returns CDR1 SGHTA and CDR2 FQGNSA. The DNA for the CDR3 is TGTGCCAGCAGCTCGGACCCTAGCGGGGGGGCAAGAGATACGCAGTATTTT. Protein product: CASSSDPSGGARDTQYF.

CDR3 in DNA: TGCAGTGCTAGAGATCTCGACGGGGGCGCAGATACGCAGTATTTT. This translates into CSARDLDGGADTQYF. The rearrangement links TRBV20-1 to TRBJ2-3; D is perhaps TRBD1 or TRBD2 (6 bases each). The CDR3 totals 15 residues. Trimming removed 0 bases at V and 4 bases at J, with 14 bases between. Germline V gene sequence: CDR1 DFQATT, CDR2 SNEGSKA (reference sequence).

This clonotype was detected a few times. The V call is TRBV11-2, the J call TRBJ1-4, with TRBD1 as a possible D gene (6 bases). This CDR3 contains 18 residues. V lost 5 bases and J lost 1, with 20 bases in between. Per germline, CDR1 SGHAT and CDR2 FQNNGV. CDR3: CASSIRTPGGGTNEKLFF. CDR3 nucleotide sequence: TGTGCCAGCAGCATAAGGACACCCGGAGGGGGAACTAATGAAAAACTGTTTTTT.

The chain is built from TRBV6-2 or TRBV6-3 and TRBJ1-1; the D is unclear. Germline CDR1 and CDR2: MNHEY and SVGEGT. This CDR3 has 13 residues. V shed 2 bases and J shed 3 bases, with 7 bases lying between them. The CDR3 region has the DNA TGTGCCAGCAGTTACAGGGTGGACACTGAAGCTTTCTTT. Translation gives CASSYRVDTEAFF.

The chain recombines TRBV11-2 with TRBJ1-2, with D perhaps TRBD1 (5 bases). The CDR3 has 15 residues. V was pared by 0 bases and J by 7 bases, with 15 bases between. Germline V gene lookup returns CDR1 SGHAT and CDR2 FQNNGV. In nucleotides, the CDR3 is TGTGCCAGCAGCTTAGATGGGGGACCCTGGGGTGGCTACACCTTC. This gives the protein CASSLDGGPWGGYTF.

This clonotype was recorded at least ten times. This rearrangement joins TRBV3-1 to TRBJ1-3; the D is unclear. The germline V gene encodes CDR1 LGHDT and CDR2 YNNKEL (reference sequence). V was shortened by 5 bases and J by 4 bases, with 15 bases between the two germline ends. The CDR3 is made up of 15 amino acids. CDR3 coding DNA: TGTGCCAGCAGCTACCGGGGAGGTGACGGAAACACCATATATTTT. Translation: CASSYRGGDGNTIYF.

This chain uses TRBV11-2 with TRBJ2-2, with D unresolved. The V end lost 5 bases, the J end lost 8 bases, and 18 bases lay between the germline ends. The CDR3 runs 15 residues. Germline lookup yields CDR1 SGHAT and CDR2 FQNNGV. CDR3 sequence (DNA): TGTGCCAGCAGCCTCCGTCCCCAATTGATTGGGGAGCTGTTTTTT. It translates to CASSLRPQLIGELFF.

This clonotype was counted a few times. This chain uses TRBV6-5 with TRBJ1-1, with a weak D call TRBD1 (5 bases). CDR3 size: 14 residues. Between the trimmed V and J ends, which lost 3 bases and 1 base, there was a span of 9 bases. The germline V gene has CDR1 MNHEY and CDR2 SVGAGI. Here the CDR3 DNA reads TGTGCCAGCAGTTATCTTACAGGGAACACTGAAGCTTTCTTT. Its protein product is CASSYLTGNTEAFF.

In the case of this clonotype: Its ends do not fully match the called genes, so a read error is possible. This chain links TRBV27 with TRBJ2-5; 10 nucleotides align to TRBD1. Germline V gene sequence: CDR1 MNHEY, CDR2 SMNVEV (reference sequence). The CDR3 is 14 residues long. CDR3 amino acids: CATSFFPGQGGQYF. CDR3 coding DNA: TGTGCCACCAGTTTTTTCCCAGGACAGGGGGGCCAGTACTTC.

V gene TRBV10-2 combines with J gene TRBJ2-7; D is undetermined. V gave up 8 bases and J gave up 3 bases, with 5 bases separating them. Germline lookup yields CDR1 WSHSY and CDR2 SAAADI. The CDR3 runs to 10 residues. This CDR3 reads CASGDYEQYF. The CDR3 region has the DNA TGCGCCAGCGGAGACTACGAGCAGTACTTC.

This clonotype was observed many times. This chain uses TRBV18 with TRBJ2-1; 11 bases are a match to TRBD2. Germline V gene data show CDR1 as KGHSH and CDR2 as LQKENI. The CDR3 covers 16 residues. Unmatched junction bases numbered 12, after V lost 6 bases and J lost 8 bases. The CDR3 nucleotides are TGTGCCAGCTCCCTCATAGCGGGGGGGCAGGGCGATGAGCAGTTCTTC. This sequence encodes CASSLIAGGQGDEQFF.

This clonotype has only a few counts. The gene calls are TRBV7-8 and TRBJ1-6; D is perhaps TRBD1 (5 bases). The CDR3 has 16 amino acids. Germline V CDR1 and CDR2: SGHVS, FQNEAQ. Deletions cut 5 bases from V and 10 bases from J, with 21 bases between. CDR3 coding DNA: TGTGCCAGCAGCCGGAGGGGATCCTCAGTGGGCTCACCCCTCCACTTT. Translated: CASSRRGSSVGSPLHF.

The rearrangement links TRBV5-1 to TRBJ2-1; 7 bases fit TRBD2. Germline CDR1 SGHRS, CDR2 YFSETQ. The CDR3 contains 15 residues. V was clipped by 2 bases and J by 2 bases; unmatched bases: 4. The CDR3 loop is CASSLGTTAYNEQFF. The CDR3, as DNA: TGCGCCAGCAGCTTAGGGACTACGGCCTACAATGAGCAGTTCTTC.

This clonotype was seen only a few times. J is TRBJ2-1 and V is TRBV4-1, with 7 nucleotides matching TRBD1. Per germline, CDR1 MGHRA and CDR2 YSYEKL. The CDR3 covers 16 residues. Germline trimming cut 4 bases from V and 0 bases from J; bases unmatched to any gene: 6. CDR3 sequence: CASSPSTGNSYNEQFF. The CDR3 DNA follows: TGCGCCAGCAGCCCCTCGACAGGGAACTCCTACAATGAGCAGTTCTTC.

J is TRBJ2-1 and V is TRBV20-1, with no clear D. In germline, CDR1 is DFQATT, CDR2 SNEGSKA (reference sequence). Trimming cost V 1 base and J 6 bases, with 7 bases left between them. The CDR3 is made up of 12 amino acids. CDR3 sequence: CSARGTVNEQFF. CDR3 DNA: TGCAGTGCTAGAGGGACGGTCAATGAGCAGTTCTTC.

The chain couples TRBV7-9 to TRBJ2-7; D is uncertain. This CDR3 contains 13 residues. Trimming shortened V by 1 base and J by 0 bases, and 4 bases separated the two germline ends. CDR1 is SEHNR and CDR2 is FQNEAQ in the germline V gene (reference sequence). CDR3 bases: TGTGCCAGCAGCTTAGACACCTCCTACGAGCAGTACTTC. The encoded protein is CASSLDTSYEQYF.

There are a few counts of this clonotype. This rearrangement joins TRBV7-2 to TRBJ2-5; 15 nucleotides align to TRBD2. CDR3 length: 16 amino acids. V lost 5 bases and J lost 7; bases outside the gene matches: 8. Germline values: CDR1 SGHTA, CDR2 FQGNSA. CDR3 sequence reads: CASSGGLAGGPSTQYF. CDR3 DNA sequence: TGTGCCAGCAGCGGAGGACTAGCGGGAGGGCCTTCGACCCAGTACTTC.

V usage is TRBV2 and J usage is TRBJ1-3; 7 bases fit TRBD1. Germline assignment: CDR1 SNHLY and CDR2 FYNNEI. The CDR3 is 15 amino acids. J lost 8 bases, V lost 4 bases, and 11 bases had no gene match. CDR3 in amino acids: CASSAESTGYDTIYF. The CDR3, as DNA: TGTGCCAGCAGTGCAGAATCGACAGGGTACGACACCATATATTTT.

The chain joins TRBV7-9 to TRBJ2-1; 8 bases match TRBD2. CDR1 and CDR2 from the germline V gene are SEHNR and FQNEAQ (reference sequence). V trimming: 5 bases; J trimming: 0 bases; junction bases outside the gene matches: 6. This CDR3 is built from 16 residues. The CDR3 nucleotides are TGTGCCAGCAGCGCCACTAGCGGCAGCTCCTACAATGAGCAGTTCTTC. Protein: CASSATSGSSYNEQFF.

The chain combines TRBV20-1 with TRBJ2-7, with D possibly being TRBD2 (6 bases). The germline V and J ends were trimmed by 6 bases and 6 bases, with 21 bases remaining between them. Germline-derived CDR1 and CDR2 are DFQATT and SNEGSKA (reference sequence). This CDR3 has 14 residues. The CDR3 coding sequence is TGCAGTGCCATCGTGGGGGGTGCAGAGCCCGAGCAGTACTTC. Translated: CSAIVGGAEPEQYF.

The chain links TRBV3-1 to TRBJ2-3; TRBD1 agrees at 7 bases. Germline V gives CDR1 LGHDT, CDR2 YNNKEL (reference sequence). Trimming at V came to 0 bases and at J to 4 bases, leaving 10 bases not matched to a gene. The CDR3 consists of 17 residues. CDR3 nucleotide sequence: TGTGCCAGCAGCCAAGACCAACAGGGGTTGTGGGCAGATACGCAGTATTTT. It yields the protein CASSQDQQGLWADTQYF.

This clonotype came up many times. In DNA, the CDR3 is TGCAGTGCTCAACAGGGACTCTACGAGCAGTACTTC. Amino acids: CSAQQGLYEQYF. V gene TRBV20-1 combines with J gene TRBJ2-7; either TRBD1 or TRBD2 may supply D (6 bases each). The germline V gene encodes CDR1 DFQATT and CDR2 SNEGSKA (reference sequence). CDR3 size: 12 residues. V was pared by 5 bases and J by 3 bases, with 11 bases between.

This CDR3 reads CSVATGGSNYGYTF. CDR3 sequence (DNA): TGCAGCGTTGCTACAGGGGGGAGTAACTATGGCTACACCTTC. The gene calls are TRBV29-1 and TRBJ1-2, with 8 bases matching TRBD1. The CDR3 sequence is 14 residues long. Germline-derived CDR1 and CDR2 are SQVTM and ANQGSEA. The V and J ends lost 4 bases and 1 base, in that order; junction bases with no gene match: 5. Full variable domain (missing parts from reference TRBV29-1 and TRBJ1-2): SAVISQKPSRDICQRGTSLTIQCQVDSQVTMMFWYRQQPGQSLTLIATANQGSEATYESGFVIDKFPISRPNLTFSTLTVSNMSPEDSSIYLCSVATGGSNYGYTFGSGTRLTVV.

This clonotype was observed a handful of times. This chain connects TRBV4-1 to TRBJ2-1, with D perhaps matching TRBD2 (6 bases). Trimming cost V 2 bases and J 0 bases, with 11 bases left between them. The CDR3 length is 16 residues. Germline V gives CDR1 MGHRA, CDR2 YSYEKL. Written as DNA, the CDR3 is TGCGCCAGCAGCCAACGTGGGGGGAGCTCCTACAATGAGCAGTTCTTC. Encoded protein: CASSQRGGSSYNEQFF.

The rearrangement uses TRBV19 and TRBJ2-7; 7 nucleotides match TRBD1. There are 12 residues in the CDR3. Looked up from germline, CDR1 is LNHDA and CDR2 is SQIVND (reference sequence). J gave up 6 bases and V 5 bases, and 4 bases lay outside the gene matches. Here the CDR3 DNA reads TGTGCCAGTAGTCCTAGGGGGCGCGAGCAGTACTTC. Its translation is CASSPRGREQYF.

The CDR3 sequence is CATSPFTLGAGELFF. The DNA for the CDR3 is TGTGCCACCAGCCCTTTTACACTAGGCGCCGGGGAGCTGTTTTTT. V is TRBV24-1 and J is TRBJ2-2, with a possible D match to TRBD2 (5 bases). The CDR3 sequence is 15 residues long. Trimming removed 7 bases at V and 6 bases at J, with 17 bases between. Germline lookup yields CDR1 KGHDR and CDR2 SFDVKD.

This clonotype has more than one count but fewer than ten. The J gene is TRBJ1-3, the V gene TRBV7-9; no definite D call. The CDR3 sequence is 16 residues long. V was cut by 2 bases and J by 0 bases, with 11 bases left in between. Germline assignment: CDR1 SEHNR and CDR2 FQNEAQ (reference sequence). The CDR3 region is CASSLSDPDSGNTIYF. CDR3 sequence (DNA): TGTGCCAGCAGCTTATCGGACCCCGACTCTGGAAACACCATATATTTT. Combining the CDR3 with reference TRBV7-9 and TRBJ1-3 gives the whole variable domain DTGVSQNPRHKITKRGQNVTFRCDPISEHNRLYWYRQTLGQGPEFLTYFQNEAQLEKSRLLSDRFSAERPKGSFSTLEIQRTEQGDSAMYLCASSLSDPDSGNTIYFGEGSWLTVV.

This clonotype was seen a few times. V usage is TRBV25-1 and J usage is TRBJ1-2; D possibly corresponds to TRBD1 (5 bases). The V end lost 3 bases, the J end lost 3 bases, and 11 bases lay between the germline ends. Germline loops: CDR1 MGHDK, CDR2 SYGVNS. The CDR3 contains 14 residues. This CDR3 reads CASSEAGRHYGYTF. CDR3 sequence (DNA): TGTGCCAGCAGTGAGGCAGGGAGACACTATGGCTACACCTTC.

This clonotype has a handful of counts. The V call is TRBV11-2, the J call TRBJ2-5, with 8 bases matching TRBD1. Trimming removed 5 bases from V and 4 bases from J; junction bases left unmatched: 6. The CDR3 totals 14 residues. Germline CDR1 is SGHAT and CDR2 is FQNNGV. CDR3 in amino acids: CASSVGQGRETQYF. The CDR3 DNA is TGTGCCAGCAGCGTTGGACAGGGTAGAGAGACCCAGTACTTC.

The chain carries TRBV5-1 and TRBJ1-2, with 10 bases identical to TRBD1. CDR3 length: 15 amino acids. Per the germline V gene, CDR1 is SGHRS and CDR2 is YFSETQ. V lost 2 bases to trimming and J lost 6 bases; unmatched junction nucleotides: 7. DNA for the CDR3: TGCGCCAGCAGCTTACCGCCGGGACAGGGGAATGGCTACACCTTC. Translating gives CASSLPPGQGNGYTF.